The 11 T cell receptor beta chains reported below all come from one sample, sequenced in a study of blood T cells in healthy people across ages (dated by TCRdb to between 2014 and 2017). Libraries were made using 5' RACE. A second PCR of roughly 7 to 11 cycles was performed with a sample-barcoded 5' primer and a J-beta primer mix. TCRdb itself trimmed the public reads at Q25 with fastp, ran MiXCR and retained productive beta chains. Each entry is one CDR3 protein sequence, shown with its most common DNA and genes. The sample table shows approximately 1,700,000 distinct CDR3 sequences, and around 40% are seen once. The ten largest account for 23% of the sample. The sequenced sample consisted of blood. The source of these receptors is a human donor in good health.

This rearrangement joins TRBV7-9 to TRBJ1-1; a weak D match, TRBD1 (5 bases). Trimming cost V 5 bases and J 0 bases, with 13 bases left between them. Germline loops: CDR1 SEHNR, CDR2 FQNEAQ (reference sequence). CDR3 size: 15 residues. The CDR3 DNA reads TGTGCCAGCAGCCAAAGGTCAGGGATGAACACTGAAGCTTTCTTT. This gives the protein CASSQRSGMNTEAFF.

The rearrangement links TRBV5-1 to TRBJ2-5; tentatively, D is TRBD1 (5 bases). Near its end, the DNA agrees better with TRBJ2-7, so the J call may be wrong. Germline V gene sequence: CDR1 SGHRS, CDR2 YFSETQ. The CDR3 is made up of 15 amino acids. The CDR3: CASSLAAGFGYEQYF. The DNA for the CDR3 is TGCGCCAGCAGCTTGGCGGCAGGGTTTGGTTACGAGCAGTACTTC.

The chain combines TRBV7-9 with TRBJ1-1, with D unresolved. This CDR3 region has 14 residues. Between the trimmed V and J ends, which lost 0 bases and 7 bases, there was a span of 12 bases. The V gene's germline CDR1 is SEHNR and CDR2 FQNEAQ (reference sequence). The DNA for the CDR3 is TGTGCCAGCAGCTTAGCGCAGAGTAGCGGTGAAGCTTTCTTT. Its protein product is CASSLAQSSGEAFF.

This clonotype was picked up a small number of times. The gene calls are TRBV3-1 and TRBJ2-3; possibly TRBD2 for D (5 bases). Trimming cost V 1 base and J 4 bases, with 12 bases left between them. CDR1 is LGHDT, CDR2 YNNKEL, per germline (reference sequence). CDR3 length equals 15 residues. The CDR3 DNA reads TGTGCCAGCAGCCAAGTCTCCCAACTAGCAGATACGCAGTATTTT. This sequence encodes CASSQVSQLADTQYF.

This clonotype was seen more than once but under ten times. The V and J genes are TRBV7-9 and TRBJ2-1; D uncertain. V gave up 5 bases and J gave up 6 bases, with 14 bases separating them. The CDR3 contains 14 residues. Per the germline V gene, CDR1 is SEHNR and CDR2 is FQNEAQ (reference sequence). CDR3 amino acids: CASSGPLSSNEQFF. CDR3 coding DNA: TGTGCCAGCAGCGGCCCCCTCAGTAGCAATGAGCAGTTCTTC.

The chain carries TRBV20-1 and TRBJ1-4, with TRBD1 identical over 7 bases. Germline values: CDR1 DFQATT, CDR2 SNEGSKA (reference sequence). There are 14 residues in the CDR3. Trimming cost V 6 bases and J 5 bases; bases outside gene matches: 9. This CDR3 reads CSASLGQRNEKLFF. The CDR3 DNA reads TGCAGTGCAAGCTTGGGACAGCGGAATGAAAAACTGTTTTTT.

For the CDR3, the DNA is TGCAGTGCTACCTCGACAGTGGAATCCGGGGCCAACGTCCTGACTTTC. Protein product: CSATSTVESGANVLTF. The V call is TRBV20-1, the J call TRBJ2-6, with D perhaps matching TRBD1 (5 bases). In germline, CDR1 is DFQATT, CDR2 SNEGSKA (reference sequence). The CDR3 loop spans 16 amino acids. Trimming stripped 4 bases from V and 4 bases from J, with 17 bases between.

A few counts support this clonotype. Relative to the germline gene, one junction end is altered; a read error may explain this. The chain employs TRBV10-3 and TRBJ2-1; the match to TRBD2 covers 11 bases. Germline CDR1 reads ENHRY; CDR2 reads SYGVKD. The CDR3 is 17 amino acids. CDR3 region: CAISERSGGAFHNEQFF. The DNA for the CDR3 is TGTGCCATCAGTGAGCGTAGCGGGGGGGCTTTTCACAACGAGCAGTTCTTC.

V and J are TRBV29-1 and TRBJ2-7; 8 bases are a match to TRBD1. The J segment lost 4 bases and the V segment lost 7 bases, leaving 9 bases of the junction unmatched. The length of the CDR3 is 13 residues. Germline loops: CDR1 SQVTM, CDR2 ANQGSEA. Here the CDR3 reads CSASGTGPYEQYF. The CDR3 bases are TGCAGCGCCTCCGGGACAGGCCCGTACGAGCAGTACTTC.

This clonotype has only one observation. This sequence joins TRBV6-5 and TRBJ1-1, with D tentatively TRBD1 (6 bases). Trimming shortened V by 5 bases and J by 10 bases, and 17 bases separated the two germline ends. Germline values: CDR1 MNHEY, CDR2 SVGAGI. The CDR3 totals 13 residues. DNA for the CDR3: TGTGCCAGCAGTCCGGCCCGGGGGGGGCGAGCTTTCTTT. Its translation: CASSPARGGRAFF.

This clonotype came up a few times. One end of the junction varies from germline; a read error may be responsible. The J gene is TRBJ2-1, the V gene TRBV6-4; D ambiguous. The length of the CDR3 is 16 residues. Germline assignment: CDR1 MRHNA and CDR2 SNTAGT. The CDR3 DNA is TGTGCCAGCAGCCCCGACTCCCTCTCCCCATACAATGAGCGGTTCTTC. This codes for CASSPDSLSPYNERFF.